This is a list of T cell receptor beta chains from one sample in a study of blood T cell repertoires in COVID-19. The repertoire was sequenced with immunoSEQ multiplex PCR; TCRdb's copy has only in-frame clones and lacks some. The table has 150,000 to 200,000 clones, 80% to 90% seen once. Sequencing input: peripheral blood. The receptors stem from a woman aged 55-75 years with COVID-19, enrolled during active disease. CDR3s include the opening cysteine and the closing phenylalanine or tryptophan. D genes are given only for firm matches. Only some rows state a clone size, as once, few, many or a class for expanded clones.

D: .
V: TRBV6-2/TRBV6-3
J: TRBJ2-3
size: .
CDR3: CASSLTTWGTDTQYF
DNA: TGTGCCAGCAGCCTAACTACCTGGGGCACAGATACGCAGTATTTT

D: .
V: TRBV19
J: TRBJ2-2
size: .
CDR3: CASSISAGLIATGELFF
DNA: TGTGCCAGTAGTATATCGGCAGGGTTGATCGCGACCGGGGAGCTGTTTTTT

D: .
V: TRBV7-2
J: TRBJ1-2
size: .
CDR3: CASSLVLRGYGYTF
DNA: TGTGCCAGCAGCTTAGTCCTCCGGGGGTATGGCTACACCTTC

D: .
V: TRBV19
J: TRBJ1-3
size: .
CDR3: CASTRRTGNTIYF
DNA: TGTGCCAGCACCCGTCGGACGGGGAACACCATATATTTT

D: .
V: TRBV2
J: TRBJ1-2
size: few
CDR3: CAMLLNNPTYGYTF
DNA: TGTGCCATGCTACTGAATAACCCAACCTATGGCTACACCTTC

D: .
V: TRBV30
J: TRBJ1-5
size: .
CDR3: CAWSVGGGQPQHF
DNA: TGTGCCTGGAGTGTGGGGGGGGGTCAGCCCCAGCATTTT

D: .
V: TRBV3-1/TRBV3-2
J: TRBJ2-1
size: .
CDR3: CASSQGPVAINEQFF
DNA: TGTGCCAGCAGCCAAGGTCCGGTAGCAATCAATGAGCAGTTCTTC

D: TRBD1
V: TRBV7-6
J: TRBJ1-1
size: .
CDR3: CASSLGTGRNTEAFF
DNA: TGTGCCAGCAGCTTAGGGACAGGGAGGAACACTGAAGCTTTCTTT

D: .
V: TRBV25-1
J: TRBJ2-7
size: .
CDR3: CATARTRRTYEQYF
DNA: TGTGCCACCGCAAGGACACGAAGGACCTACGAGCAGTACTTC

D: TRBD1
V: TRBV4-2
J: TRBJ1-4
size: once
CDR3: CASSQDQGAVREKLFF
DNA: TGTGCCAGCAGCCAAGACCAGGGGGCAGTACGTGAAAAACTGTTTTTT

D: .
V: TRBV5-1
J: TRBJ2-7
size: .
CDR3: CASSLAQSQVYEQYF
DNA: TGCGCCAGCAGCTTAGCACAGTCGCAAGTCTACGAGCAGTACTTC

D: TRBD1
V: TRBV7-9
J: TRBJ1-6
size: few
CDR3: CASSSGGQGYNSPLHF
DNA: TGTGCCAGCAGCTCCGGGGGACAGGGGTATAATTCACCCCTCCACTTT

D: .
V: TRBV7-9
J: TRBJ1-2
size: .
CDR3: CASSLRGTSVNYGYTF
DNA: TGTGCCAGCAGCTTACGGGGGACCTCAGTAAACTATGGCTACACCTTC

D: .
V: TRBV6-6
J: TRBJ1-4
size: .
CDR3: CASSYWTATNEKLFF
DNA: TGTGCCAGCAGTTACTGGACAGCAACTAATGAAAAACTGTTTTTT

D: .
V: TRBV7-2
J: TRBJ2-7
size: few
CDR3: CASSLAEGRFYEQYF
DNA: TGTGCCAGCAGCTTAGCAGAGGGAAGATTCTACGAGCAGTACTTC

D: .
V: TRBV19
J: TRBJ1-5
size: .
CDR3: CASTSVAPSNQPQHF
DNA: .

D: .
V: TRBV6-6
J: TRBJ1-2
size: .
CDR3: CASSPTLHRDQNYGYTF
DNA: TGTGCCAGCAGTCCAACCCTTCACAGGGACCAGAACTATGGCTACACCTTC

D: TRBD1
V: TRBV7-2
J: TRBJ1-1
size: .
CDR3: CASSYPGGTEAFF
DNA: TGTGCCAGCAGCTATCCAGGGGGCACTGAAGCTTTCTTT

D: .
V: TRBV7-8
J: TRBJ1-5
size: .
CDR3: CASSSRDTNQPQHF
DNA: TGTGCCAGCAGCTCCCGGGACACCAATCAGCCCCAGCATTTT

D: .
V: TRBV5-1
J: TRBJ2-4
size: .
CDR3: CASSFNGPGTPSIYF
DNA: TGCGCCAGCAGCTTTAATGGCCCCGGGACACCGTCGATCTACTTC

D: TRBD1
V: TRBV7-9
J: TRBJ2-3
size: .
CDR3: CASSWGQASTDTQYF
DNA: TGTGCCAGCAGCTGGGGACAGGCTAGCACAGATACGCAGTATTTT

D: TRBD2
V: TRBV3-1/TRBV3-2
J: TRBJ2-7
size: .
CDR3: CASSQVAGVIEQYF
DNA: TGTGCCAGCAGCCAAGTAGCGGGAGTAATCGAGCAGTACTTC

D: TRBD2
V: TRBV19
J: TRBJ2-2
size: .
CDR3: CASTLSGRASIGELFF
DNA: TGTGCCAGTACTTTAAGCGGGAGGGCCTCGATCGGGGAGCTGTTTTTT

D: TRBD1
V: TRBV10-3
J: TRBJ2-1
size: .
CDR3: CAISESGGGQGSREQFF
DNA: TGTGCCATCAGTGAGTCAGGGGGGGGACAGGGGAGTAGAGAGCAGTTCTTC

D: TRBD1
V: TRBV15
J: TRBJ1-5
size: .
CDR3: CATSRRQGNQPQHF
DNA: TGTGCCACCAGCAGAAGACAGGGAAATCAGCCCCAGCATTTT

D: .
V: TRBV6-2/TRBV6-3
J: TRBJ1-4
size: once
CDR3: CASSFRATNEKLFF
DNA: TGTGCCAGCAGTTTTCGGGCAACTAATGAAAAACTGTTTTTT

D: TRBD1
V: TRBV30
J: TRBJ1-6
size: once
CDR3: CAWSGGGGNSPLHF
DNA: TGTGCCTGGAGTGGAGGGGGCGGTAATTCACCCCTCCACTTT

D: .
V: TRBV9
J: TRBJ2-1
size: .
CDR3: CASSVVEGDEQFF
DNA: TGTGCCAGCAGCGTAGTTGAGGGGGATGAGCAGTTCTTC

D: TRBD1
V: TRBV4-1
J: TRBJ1-1
size: .
CDR3: CASSQQGAAFF
DNA: TGCGCCAGCAGCCAACAGGGGGCTGCTTTCTTT

D: .
V: TRBV28
J: TRBJ1-3
size: .
CDR3: CASSHSSSGNTIYF
DNA: TGTGCCAGCAGTCACTCGAGCTCTGGAAACACCATATATTTT

D: .
V: TRBV21-1
J: TRBJ1-5
size: .
CDR3: CASSKVSPSNQPQHF
DNA: TGTGCCAGCAGCAAAGTCTCCCCCAGCAATCAGCCCCAGCATTTT

D: TRBD2
V: TRBV27
J: TRBJ2-1
size: once
CDR3: CASSLPPGLGDNEQFF
DNA: TGTGCCAGCAGTCTCCCTCCTGGACTAGGGGACAATGAGCAGTTCTTC

D: .
V: TRBV28
J: TRBJ1-5
size: once
CDR3: CASSFAGGTHSNQPQHF
DNA: TGTGCCAGCAGTTTTGCGGGGGGGACACATAGCAATCAGCCCCAGCATTTT

D: .
V: TRBV29-1
J: TRBJ1-1
size: .
CDR3: CSALRWQENTEAFF
DNA: TGCAGCGCCCTCAGGTGGCAGGAGAACACTGAAGCTTTCTTT

D: .
V: TRBV4-3
J: TRBJ1-5
size: few
CDR3: CASSQVAGGVQPQHF
DNA: TGCGCCAGCAGCCAAGTGGCTGGGGGGGTTCAGCCCCAGCATTTT

D: TRBD2
V: TRBV10-3
J: TRBJ2-7
size: .
CDR3: CAMAAGLAGGEQYF
DNA: TGTGCCATGGCCGCGGGACTAGCGGGAGGAGAGCAGTACTTC

D: TRBD2
V: TRBV10-3
J: TRBJ2-7
size: .
CDR3: CAITNSGTSGSEQYF
DNA: TGTGCCATCACTAATAGCGGGACTAGCGGATCCGAGCAGTACTTC

D: .
V: TRBV5-4
J: TRBJ1-5
size: .
CDR3: CASSLGTVGQPQHF
DNA: TGTGCCAGCAGCTTGGGGACAGTGGGCCAGCCCCAGCATTTT

D: .
V: TRBV11-2
J: TRBJ1-5
size: .
CDR3: CASSPFSGVSNQPQHF
DNA: TGTGCCAGCAGCCCCTTTTCGGGGGTTAGCAATCAGCCCCAGCATTTT

D: TRBD1
V: TRBV5-6
J: TRBJ2-7
size: .
CDR3: CASSPGTGVPYEQYF
DNA: TGTGCCAGCAGCCCCGGGACAGGGGTACCCTACGAGCAGTACTTC

D: TRBD1
V: TRBV5-6
J: TRBJ2-1
size: once
CDR3: CASSRLAGGNEQFF
DNA: TGTGCCAGCAGCCGGTTGGCAGGGGGCAATGAGCAGTTCTTC

D: TRBD2
V: TRBV24-1
J: TRBJ2-1
size: .
CDR3: CATSDQRLAGDNEQFF
DNA: TGTGCCACCAGTGATCAGAGACTAGCGGGAGACAATGAGCAGTTCTTC

D: TRBD2
V: TRBV11-3
J: TRBJ2-1
size: once
CDR3: CASRPGLAGGEQFF
DNA: TGTGCCAGCAGGCCGGGACTAGCGGGAGGGGAGCAGTTCTTC

D: TRBD2
V: TRBV24-1
J: TRBJ2-1
size: .
CDR3: CATMAGVDEQFF
DNA: TGTGCCACCATGGCGGGGGTGGATGAGCAGTTCTTC

D: TRBD1
V: TRBV6-5
J: TRBJ2-1
size: .
CDR3: CASSRDRGRDEQFF
DNA: TGTGCCAGCAGTCGGGACAGGGGTCGGGATGAGCAGTTCTTC

D: TRBD1
V: TRBV10-3
J: TRBJ2-7
size: .
CDR3: CAISESVGDREAYEQYF
DNA: TGTGCCATCAGTGAGTCAGTAGGGGACAGGGAAGCCTACGAGCAGTACTTC

D: TRBD1
V: TRBV2
J: TRBJ2-1
size: .
CDR3: CARRTGRDYNEQFF
DNA: TGTGCCCGAAGGACAGGGAGAGACTACAATGAGCAGTTCTTC

D: TRBD1
V: TRBV11-1
J: TRBJ2-7
size: .
CDR3: CASSVDRASSYEQYF
DNA: TGTGCCAGCAGCGTCGACAGGGCAAGCTCCTACGAGCAGTACTTC

D: .
V: TRBV19
J: TRBJ1-6
size: .
CDR3: CASSNAREVDSYNSPLHF
DNA: TGTGCCAGTAGCAATGCAAGGGAGGTGGACTCCTATAATTCACCCCTCCACTTT

D: .
V: TRBV24-1
J: TRBJ1-2
size: .
CDR3: CATSDSNSNYGYTF
DNA: TGTGCCACCAGTGATTCAAACAGTAACTATGGCTACACCTTC

D: TRBD1
V: TRBV5-1
J: TRBJ2-7
size: .
CDR3: CASSWKRGQLWEQYF
DNA: TGCGCCAGCAGCTGGAAACGGGGACAGCTTTGGGAGCAGTACTTC

D: .
V: TRBV21-1
J: TRBJ2-2
size: .
CDR3: CASTGFWSGELFF
DNA: TGTGCCAGCACGGGATTTTGGTCCGGGGAGCTGTTTTTT

D: TRBD2
V: TRBV5-4
J: TRBJ2-3
size: once
CDR3: CASSRPIAGGLKTDTQYF
DNA: TGTGCCAGCAGCCGACCCATAGCGGGAGGGCTAAAAACAGATACGCAGTATTTT

D: .
V: TRBV5-5
J: TRBJ2-2
size: .
CDR3: CASSLGTNTGELFF
DNA: TGTGCCAGCAGCTTAGGGACAAACACCGGGGAGCTGTTTTTT

D: TRBD1
V: TRBV7-2
J: TRBJ1-1
size: .
CDR3: CASSSGQGATAFF
DNA: TGTGCCAGCAGCTCGGGACAGGGGGCTACGGCTTTCTTT